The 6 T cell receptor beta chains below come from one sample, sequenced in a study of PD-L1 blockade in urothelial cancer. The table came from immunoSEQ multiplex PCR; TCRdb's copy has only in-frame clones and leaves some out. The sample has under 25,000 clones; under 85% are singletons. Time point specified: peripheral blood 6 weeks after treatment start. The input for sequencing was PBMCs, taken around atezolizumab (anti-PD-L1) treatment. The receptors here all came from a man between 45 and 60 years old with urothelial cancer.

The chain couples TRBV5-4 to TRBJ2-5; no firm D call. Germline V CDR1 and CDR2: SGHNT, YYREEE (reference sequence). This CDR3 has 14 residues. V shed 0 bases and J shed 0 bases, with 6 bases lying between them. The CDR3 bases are TGTGCCAGCAGCTTGGCTCTCCACCAAGAGACCCAGTACTTC. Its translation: CASSLALHQETQYF.

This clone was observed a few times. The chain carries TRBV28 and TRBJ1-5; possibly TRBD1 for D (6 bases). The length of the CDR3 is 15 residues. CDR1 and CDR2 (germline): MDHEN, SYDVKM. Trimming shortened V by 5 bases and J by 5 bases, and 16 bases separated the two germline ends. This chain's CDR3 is CASSRSGTSYQPQHF. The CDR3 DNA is TGTGCCAGCAGTAGATCCGGGACATCTTATCAGCCCCAGCATTTT.

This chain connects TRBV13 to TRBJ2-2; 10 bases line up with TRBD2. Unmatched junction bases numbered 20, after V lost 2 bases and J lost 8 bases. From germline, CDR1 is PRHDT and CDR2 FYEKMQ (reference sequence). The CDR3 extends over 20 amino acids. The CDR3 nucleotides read TGTGCCAGCAGCTTAATAATAGGGTACCGGACTAGCGGCGACGTGGGGGAGCTGTTTTTT. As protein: CASSLIIGYRTSGDVGELFF.

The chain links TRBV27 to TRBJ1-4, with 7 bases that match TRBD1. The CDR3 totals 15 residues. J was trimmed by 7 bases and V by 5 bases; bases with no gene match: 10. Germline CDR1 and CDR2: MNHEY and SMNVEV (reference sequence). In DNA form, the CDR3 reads TGTGCCAGCAGTCCCGACAGGGCAAGGAGTGAAAAACTGTTTTTT. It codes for CASSPDRARSEKLFF. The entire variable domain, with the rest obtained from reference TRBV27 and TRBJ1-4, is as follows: EAQVTQNPRYLITVTGKKLTVTCSQNMNHEYMSWYRQDPGLGLRQIYYSMNVEVTDKGDVPEGYKVSRKEKRNFPLILESPSPNQTSLYFCASSPDRARSEKLFFGSGTQLSVL.

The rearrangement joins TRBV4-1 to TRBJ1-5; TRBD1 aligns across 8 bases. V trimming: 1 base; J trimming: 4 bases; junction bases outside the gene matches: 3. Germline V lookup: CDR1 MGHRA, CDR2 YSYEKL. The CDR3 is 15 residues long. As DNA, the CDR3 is TGCGCCAGCAGCCAAGCCTGGACAGGGAATCAGCCCCAGCATTTT. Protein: CASSQAWTGNQPQHF.

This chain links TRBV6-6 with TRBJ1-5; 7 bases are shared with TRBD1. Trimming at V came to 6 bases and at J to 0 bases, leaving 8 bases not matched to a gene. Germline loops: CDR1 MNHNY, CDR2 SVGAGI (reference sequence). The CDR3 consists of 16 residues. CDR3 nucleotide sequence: TGTGCCAGCAGGCGTCGACAGGGTGATAGCAATCAGCCCCAGCATTTT. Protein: CASRRRQGDSNQPQHF.